The 22 T cell receptor beta chains listed next were all sequenced from one sample in a study of post-analysis software for immune sequencing data. No antigens are known for them. Whole-study results and caveats: Patients had higher frequencies than controls of a handful of TRBV segments, including TRBV5-6, TRBV5-1 and TRBV20-1.

Libraries were made from TCR beta cDNA, and they carried unique molecular identifiers. TCRdb processed the PCR reads anew with MiXCR; each CDR3 protein has one entry. Altogether around 180,000 distinct CDR3 sequences are present, about 30% being singletons, with the ten largest covering roughly 1.6%. Sequencing was performed on blood. These receptors were taken from a girl aged 5 to 17 with multiple sclerosis.

This clonotype was counted many times. V gene TRBV20-1 combines with J gene TRBJ2-1, with D possibly called TRBD1 or TRBD2 (6 bases each). The length of the CDR3 is 16 residues. CDR1 DFQATT and CDR2 SNEGSKA come from the germline V gene (reference sequence). Trimming stripped 4 bases from V and 4 bases from J, with 20 bases between. The CDR3 sequence: CSANPLSGRGYNEQFF. The CDR3 coding sequence is TGCAGTGCTAATCCCCTTAGCGGAAGGGGGTACAATGAGCAGTTCTTC.

In nucleotides, the CDR3 is TGTGCCAGCAGTTATATGGCTGAAGCTTTCTTT. It codes for CASSYMAEAFF. J is TRBJ1-1 and V is TRBV6-5; D unclear. The V end lost 3 bases, the J end lost 6 bases, and 5 bases lay between the germline ends. The CDR3 totals 11 residues. Germline V gene sequence: CDR1 MNHEY, CDR2 SVGAGI.

This clonotype has a count of ten or more. The rearrangement uses TRBV12-3 or TRBV12-4 and TRBJ2-7, with D tentatively TRBD1 (5 bases). Trimming removed 6 bases at V and 2 bases at J, with 14 bases between. The CDR3 spans 14 residues. As DNA, the CDR3 is TGTGCCAGCAGCCTAAGGAAGGGGACCTACGAGCAGTACTTC. It encodes CASSLRKGTYEQYF.

This clonotype was seen a handful of times. The chain uses TRBV6-2 or TRBV6-3 and TRBJ2-7, with D perhaps matching TRBD1 or TRBD2 (5 bases each). The CDR3 length is 18 residues. V was pared by 4 bases and J by 3 bases, with 25 bases between. Germline CDR1 MNHEY, CDR2 SVGEGT. For the CDR3, the DNA is TGTGCCAGCAGTTCTACTACCATCCGGGGCGCCCTATTCTACGAGCAGTACTTC. This codes for CASSSTTIRGALFYEQYF.

As to this clonotype: With a much larger clone just one base away, this may be a read error. The J gene is TRBJ1-1, the V gene TRBV12-3 or TRBV12-4; D not resolved. V dropped 1 base and J dropped 5 bases, with 8 bases sitting between them. This CDR3 spans 13 amino acids. The CDR3 sequence: CASSLGGLTEAFF. The CDR3, as DNA: TGTGCCAGCAGTTTAGGGGGTCTGACTGAAGCTTTCTTT.

Comments on this clonotype: This clone may be a read error of a much larger clone one base away. V is TRBV15 and J is TRBJ2-5; D is ambiguous. From germline, CDR1 is LNHNV and CDR2 YYDKDF (reference sequence). V shed 0 bases and J shed 11 bases, with 19 bases lying between them. This CDR3 spans 15 amino acids. The CDR3 sequence is CATSRDLTERMEQYF. In DNA form, the CDR3 reads TGTGCCACCAGCAGAGATTTAACCGAGAGGATGGAGCAGTACTTC.

The table lists this clonotype with many counts. The chain carries TRBV12-3 or TRBV12-4 and TRBJ2-3, with D possibly TRBD2 on 6 matching bases. The ends were cut back, 6 bases at V and 3 bases at J, with 13 bases in the middle. The CDR3 sequence is 14 residues long. The CDR3 protein is CASRPAGRTDTQYF. The CDR3 coding sequence is TGTGCCAGCAGACCCGCGGGGAGAACAGATACGCAGTATTTT.

The DNA of the CDR3 is TGTGCCAGCAGTTTATCTGCGTCAAATGAGCAGTACTTC. It is translated as CASSLSASNEQYF. The chain recombines TRBV12-3 or TRBV12-4 with TRBJ2-5; unclear D gene. CDR3 length: 13 amino acids. V was shortened by 2 bases and J by 11 bases, with 15 bases between the two germline ends.

This rearrangement joins TRBV5-1 to TRBJ1-1, with D possibly being TRBD1 (5 bases). Trimming removed 4 bases from V and 1 base from J, with 23 bases in between. The CDR3 has 18 amino acids. CDR1 is SGHRS and CDR2 is YFSETQ in the germline V gene. The CDR3 loop is CASSRSYLQVGWNTEAFF. Here the CDR3 DNA reads TGCGCCAGCAGCCGCTCTTATTTACAGGTCGGGTGGAACACTGAAGCTTTCTTT.

A single count supports this clonotype. The J gene is TRBJ2-5, the V gene TRBV2, with D hard to call. The J call may be wrong; the DNA end is better matched by TRBJ2-7. The length of the CDR3 is 12 residues. In germline, CDR1 is SNHLY, CDR2 FYNNEI. CDR3 protein: CASSVNVYEQYF. The CDR3 DNA reads TGTGCCAGCAGTGTTAATGTCTACGAGCAGTACTTC.

There are a few counts of this clonotype. V gene TRBV14 combines with J gene TRBJ2-1, with D possibly matching TRBD2 (6 bases). V lost 3 bases, J lost 0 bases, and 12 bases lay in between. The V gene's germline CDR1 is SGHDN and CDR2 FVKESK. The CDR3 length is 16 residues. CDR3 in amino acids: CASSHIGDFSYNEQFF. CDR3 nucleotides: TGTGCCAGCAGCCATATAGGGGACTTCTCCTACAATGAGCAGTTCTTC.

This clonotype has at least ten counts. This chain joins TRBV20-1 and TRBJ1-2; D is possibly TRBD1 (6 bases). Germline CDR1 and CDR2: DFQATT and SNEGSKA (reference sequence). CDR3 length: 14 residues. V lost 0 bases and J 6 bases, leaving 14 bases between the germline ends. The CDR3 coding sequence is TGCAGTGCTAGAGATTTCCCCAGGGGAAATGGCTACACCTTC. The encoded protein is CSARDFPRGNGYTF.

With regard to this clonotype: This sequence may be a read error, since a much larger clone differs from it by one base. This chain connects TRBV4-1 to TRBJ2-3, with D possibly being TRBD1 (5 bases). V was shortened by 1 base and J by 2 bases, with 13 bases between the two germline ends. Per the germline V gene, CDR1 is MGHRA and CDR2 is YSYEKL. CDR3 length: 16 amino acids. The CDR3 spells CASSQVHNGHTDTQYF. CDR3 bases: TGCGCCAGCAGCCAAGTTCATAACGGACACACAGATACGCAGTATTTT.

This clonotype was detected many times. The chain recombines TRBV20-1 with TRBJ2-5; 8 bases agree with TRBD2. Losses at the gene ends were 3 bases for V and 1 base for J; bases not matched to a gene: 4. Germline V gives CDR1 DFQATT, CDR2 SNEGSKA (reference sequence). CDR3 size: 14 residues. The CDR3 region is CSARLAGVQETQYF. The CDR3 DNA sequence: TGCAGTGCTAGGCTAGCGGGCGTCCAAGAGACCCAGTACTTC.

Of note for this clonotype: A read error is possible here, since a much larger clone lies one base away. The chain links TRBV2 to TRBJ2-7; 8 bases map to TRBD2. This CDR3 is built from 14 residues. V was pared by 4 bases and J by 12 bases, with 14 bases of the junction left unmatched. In germline, CDR1 is SNHLY, CDR2 FYNNEI. As DNA, the CDR3 is TGTGCCAGCAGTGGAGCGGGAGTGGTGGAGACCCGGTACTTC. This sequence encodes CASSGAGVVETRYF.

This chain uses TRBV2 with TRBJ1-2, with D possibly TRBD1 on 5 matching bases. V was shortened by 2 bases and J by 2 bases, with 9 bases between the two germline ends. The germline V gene has CDR1 SNHLY and CDR2 FYNNEI. The CDR3 is 14 residues long. The CDR3 protein is CASSEKRQNYGYTF. CDR3 DNA: TGTGCCAGCAGTGAAAAAAGACAGAACTATGGCTACACCTTC. Looking up the rest from reference TRBV2 and TRBJ1-2 gives the full variable domain: EPEVTQTPSHQVTQMGQEVILRCVPISNHLYFYWYRQILGQKVEFLVSFYNNEISEKSEIFDDQFSVERPDGSNFTLKIRSTKLEDSAMYFCASSEKRQNYGYTFGSGTRLTVV.

The table lists this clonotype with many counts. The rearrangement links TRBV12-3 or TRBV12-4 to TRBJ2-1; 13 bases agree with TRBD2. The J segment lost 10 bases and the V segment lost 6 bases, leaving 9 bases of the junction unmatched. The CDR3 length is 15 residues. This chain's CDR3 is CASSLLAGGGGEQFF. The DNA of the CDR3 is TGTGCCAGCAGCCTACTAGCGGGAGGGGGAGGAGAGCAGTTCTTC.

This clonotype was seen at least ten times. V and J are TRBV7-9 and TRBJ1-2; TRBD1 might be the D (5 bases). V was cut by 4 bases and J by 0 bases, with 12 bases left in between. This CDR3 region has 15 residues. Germline V gives CDR1 SEHNR, CDR2 FQNEAQ (reference sequence). The CDR3 protein is CASSSTGRANYGYTF. The DNA for the CDR3 is TGTGCCAGCAGCTCAACGGGACGCGCTAACTATGGCTACACCTTC.

This chain joins TRBV28 and TRBJ1-1, with a possible D match to TRBD1 (6 bases). From germline, CDR1 is MDHEN and CDR2 SYDVKM. The germline V and J ends were trimmed by 5 bases and 4 bases, with 17 bases remaining between them. CDR3 size: 15 residues. The CDR3 sequence is CASSRGYLMVTEAFF. CDR3 nucleotides: TGTGCCAGCAGTAGGGGGTACTTGATGGTCACTGAAGCTTTCTTT.

The chain uses TRBV7-8 and TRBJ2-1; 14 nucleotides line up with TRBD2. Germline V lookup: CDR1 SGHVS, CDR2 FQNEAQ. This CDR3 is 17 amino acids long. The V and J ends lost 4 bases and 8 bases, in that order; junction bases with no gene match: 10. The DNA of the CDR3 is TGTGCCAGCAGCTCTACCCGGGGACTAGCGGGAGTGCATGAGCAGTTCTTC. This translates into CASSSTRGLAGVHEQFF.

The count of this clonotype is one. The rearrangement joins TRBV7-2 to TRBJ2-3, with 9 bases matching TRBD2. V shed 6 bases, J shed 4 bases, and the junction held 5 bases outside the gene matches. The CDR3 spans 14 residues. Germline CDR1 is SGHTA and CDR2 is FQGNSA. CDR3 region: CASRGLALSDTQYF. Written as DNA, the CDR3 is TGTGCCAGCAGGGGACTAGCCCTGTCAGATACGCAGTATTTT.

This clonotype appeared a few times. The chain has TRBV2 and TRBJ2-1; the D gene is possibly TRBD2 (5 bases). Trimming left V 3 bases short and J 8 bases short, with 17 bases between. Germline lookup yields CDR1 SNHLY and CDR2 FYNNEI. The CDR3 is 15 residues long. The CDR3 reads CASSDGVSAGDEQFF. The CDR3 DNA is TGTGCCAGCAGTGACGGGGTTTCTGCAGGAGATGAGCAGTTCTTC.